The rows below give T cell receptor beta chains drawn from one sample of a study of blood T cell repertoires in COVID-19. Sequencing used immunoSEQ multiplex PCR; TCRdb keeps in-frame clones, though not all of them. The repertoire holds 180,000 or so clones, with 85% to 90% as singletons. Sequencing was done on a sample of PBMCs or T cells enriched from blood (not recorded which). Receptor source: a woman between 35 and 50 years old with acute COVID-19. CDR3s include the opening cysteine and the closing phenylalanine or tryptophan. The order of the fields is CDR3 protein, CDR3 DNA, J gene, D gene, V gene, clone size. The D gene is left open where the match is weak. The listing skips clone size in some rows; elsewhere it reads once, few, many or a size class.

CASSQDAHPGGGMGEQYF	TGCGCCAGCAGCCAAGATGCGCACCCGGGCGGGGGAATGGGGGAGCAGTACTTC	TRBJ2-7	TRBD2	TRBV4-1	.
CASSLDRSSYNSPLHF	TGTGCCAGCAGCTTGGACAGGAGCTCCTATAATTCACCCCTCCACTTT	TRBJ1-6	.	TRBV5-4	.
CASSEMRLNTEAFF	TGTGCCAGCAGTGAAATGCGGTTGAACACTGAAGCTTTCTTT	TRBJ1-1	.	TRBV6-1	few
CASRYGAGPNTEAFF	TGTGCCAGTAGATACGGGGCGGGACCGAACACTGAAGCTTTCTTT	TRBJ1-1	.	TRBV19	.
CASSQISGRATDTQYF	TGTGCCAGCAGTCAAATTAGCGGGAGGGCCACAGATACGCAGTATTTT	TRBJ2-3	TRBD2	TRBV6-4	few
CASIGWQVNGYTF	TGTGCCAGTATTGGGTGGCAGGTTAATGGCTACACCTTC	TRBJ1-2	.	TRBV19	.
CASSPRQYNEQFF	TGTGCCAGCAGTCCTCGACAGTACAATGAGCAGTTCTTC	TRBJ2-1	.	TRBV6-6	once
CASRKTVTNTGELFF	TGTGCCAGTAGGAAGACAGTTACGAACACCGGGGAGCTGTTTTTT	TRBJ2-2	.	TRBV19	.
CASSYPVGATNEKLFF	TGTGCCAGCAGCTACCCCGTCGGAGCAACTAATGAAAAACTGTTTTTT	TRBJ1-4	.	TRBV7-9	.
CASSQDPAGAYEQYF	TGTGCCAGCAGCCAAGATCCCGCCGGAGCCTACGAGCAGTACTTC	TRBJ2-7	.	TRBV3-1/TRBV3-2	.
CASSNDRVRGEQYF	TGTGCCAGCAGCAACGACAGGGTGCGGGGAGAGCAGTACTTC	TRBJ2-7	.	TRBV7-9	.
CASSPQGDEQFF	TGTGCCAGCAGCCCACAGGGGGATGAGCAGTTCTTC	TRBJ2-1	TRBD1	TRBV9	.